Listed here is a single T cell receptor (beta chain). The sample comes from a study of blood T cell repertoires in COVID-19. Seattle cases were enrolled at active infection and followed longitudinally. Study processing details: Using reference gene primer amplification, nucleated cell counts were estimated. TCRdb keeps only in-frame clones here, not all; method: immunoSEQ multiplex PCR. D and trimming come from the DNA, and the V and J calls and clone size come from that table. The table lists some 240,000 clones, approximately 78% of them singletons. Germline CDR1 is ENHRY and CDR2 is SYGVKD. CDR3 length: 14 residues. Trimming took off 8 bases at V and 6 bases at J, with 19 bases between the two ends.

Input material: peripheral blood. The chain has TRBV10-3 and TRBJ1-2; D ambiguous. This TCR was recovered from a woman aged 70-85 years with COVID-19, enrolled during active disease. CDR3 sequence reads: CAISGPSRENGYTF. Written as DNA, the CDR3 is TGTGCCATCTCAGGTCCCTCTCGGGAGAATGGCTACACCTTC.